Listed here is a single T cell receptor beta chain. Its antigen is still unknown. These data belong to a study of OX40 agonist ivuxolimab in advanced cancers. On the study more broadly: Ivuxolimab, an antibody that agonizes OX40 (CD134), was administered to the patients.

The table came from immunoSEQ multiplex PCR; TCRdb's copy has only in-frame clones and leaves some out. The sample includes more than 55,000 clones, more than 80% of them seen just once. Study results and limitations: Also showing low normalized T-cell clonal expansion were some of the nonresponders.

The germline V gene encodes CDR1 SEHNR and CDR2 FQNEAQ (reference sequence). The ends were cut back, 1 base at V and 9 bases at J, with 12 bases in the middle. The CDR3 loop spans 13 amino acids. Here the sequenced sample was CD4+ or CD8+ T cells sorted from blood, taken in a trial of the OX40 agonist ivuxolimab. The chain recombines TRBV7-9 with TRBJ1-1; D is unclear. The sequence derives from an adult with an advanced solid tumor such as melanoma, head and neck, liver or kidney cancer. The CDR3 nucleotides read TGTGCCAGCAGCTTAGAGATCCCCGATCAAGCTTTCTTT. It yields the protein CASSLEIPDQAFF.